Below, one T cell receptor beta chain is given with its context. CDR3 length: 15 residues. The ends were cut back, 5 bases at V and 0 bases at J, with 13 bases in the middle. Germline V CDR1 and CDR2: SGHAT, FQDESV (reference sequence). The data stem from a study of T cell responses to AZD1222 COVID-19 vaccine. This table comes from immunoSEQ multiplex PCR, and its TCRdb copy is limited to in-frame clones, with some not included. The sample lists approximately 100,000 clones; 88% were seen once. This receptor was taken from an adult in good health. The sample here was peripheral blood, taken on day 0 of AZD1222 vaccination. The chain recombines TRBV11-1 with TRBJ1-1; perhaps TRBD1 as D (5 bases). CDR3 residues: CASSRGDGMNTEAFF. CDR3 DNA sequence: TGTGCCAGCAGCCGAGGGGACGGTATGAACACTGAAGCTTTCTTT.